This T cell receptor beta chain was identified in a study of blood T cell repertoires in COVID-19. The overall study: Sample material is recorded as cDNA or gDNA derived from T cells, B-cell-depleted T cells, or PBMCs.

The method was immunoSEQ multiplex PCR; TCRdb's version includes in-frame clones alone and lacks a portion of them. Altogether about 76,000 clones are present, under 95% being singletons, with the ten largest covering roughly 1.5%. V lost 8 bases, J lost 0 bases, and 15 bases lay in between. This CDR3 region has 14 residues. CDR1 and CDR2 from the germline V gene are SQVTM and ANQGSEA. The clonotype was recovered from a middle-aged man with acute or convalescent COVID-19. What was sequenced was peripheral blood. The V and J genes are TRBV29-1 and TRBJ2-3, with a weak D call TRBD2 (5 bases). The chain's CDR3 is CSTPPGFSTDTQYF. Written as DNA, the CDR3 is TGCAGCACCCCCCCGGGATTTAGCACAGATACGCAGTATTTT.